This T cell receptor beta chain was sequenced during a study of blood T cell repertoires in COVID-19. This clone has just a few counts. Only in-frame clones appear in the TCRdb table, and some are missing; sequencing was by immunoSEQ multiplex PCR. Of 130,000 to 150,000 clones in the sample, over 65% were seen once. V lost 4 bases to trimming and J lost 0 bases, with 2 bases between them. This CDR3 spans 12 amino acids. The V gene's germline CDR1 is MNHEY and CDR2 SVGAGI. The rearrangement uses TRBV6-5 and TRBJ2-3; D not resolved. The source material was peripheral blood. This sequence was found in a human donor in a cohort sampled during active COVID-19. CDR3 region: CASSSSTDTQYF. CDR3 bases: TGTGCCAGCAGTTCTAGCACAGATACGCAGTATTTT.